This T cell receptor (beta chain) was retrieved from a study of T-cell memory formation after mild COVID-19. On the study more broadly: Largely, TCR clusters stayed within a single donor. Study findings and constraints: Contracting clones from day 15 to 85 had balanced CD4/CD8; later expanders favoured CD4+. Day 37-peaking second-wave clones had unconfirmed SARS-CoV-2 specificity.

This CDR3 region has 15 residues. The germline V gene has CDR1 MNHNS and CDR2 SASEGT. The V end lost 11 bases, the J end lost 5 bases, and 21 bases lay between the germline ends. A word on this clonotype: What it binds is not known.

cDNA libraries for TCR alpha and TCR beta, carrying sample barcodes and UMIs, came from 5'RACE with constant-segment primers. Using its own MiXCR run on the 5' RACE reads, TCRdb lists one record per CDR3 protein. The data hold hundreds of thousands of distinct CDR3 sequences, with roughly 17% observed a single time. Sequenced sample: PBMCs or a T cell subset sorted from them (not recorded which). The receptor was isolated from a man younger than 35 who had mild COVID-19 (a few samples of this study predate the infection). Cell type and time point are not known. V usage is TRBV6-1 and J usage is TRBJ2-2; D perhaps matches TRBD1 (7 bases). The chain's CDR3 is CAAKGGREETGELFF. The CDR3, as DNA: TGTGCCGCTAAAGGGGGCAGGGAGGAGACCGGGGAGCTGTTTTTT.